The 2 T cell receptor beta chains given below trace back to one sample, sequenced in a study of response to subunit inactivated influenza vaccine. TCRdb re-called the RT-PCR reads with MiXCR, one entry per CDR3 protein. The sample carries roughly 760,000 distinct CDR3 sequences, around 21% recorded once. The input for sequencing was PBMCs from blood, taken 4 to 6 days after vaccination. Source of these receptors: a man in his forties or fifties who received an inactivated influenza vaccine.

The rearrangement joins TRBV7-2 to TRBJ2-1, with 7 bases identical to TRBD2. The CDR3 sequence is 15 residues long. Germline trimming cut 1 base from V and 7 bases from J; bases unmatched to any gene: 7. CDR1 is SGHTA and CDR2 is FQGNSA in the germline V gene. Here the CDR3 reads CASSLVPLAVNEQFF. Here the CDR3 DNA reads TGTGCCAGCAGCTTAGTTCCCCTAGCGGTAAATGAGCAGTTCTTC.

V gene TRBV6-4 combines with J gene TRBJ2-3, with 12 bases aligning to TRBD2. V was pared by 0 bases and J by 3 bases, with 10 bases of the junction left unmatched. Looked up from germline, CDR1 is MRHNA and CDR2 is SNTAGT. The CDR3 has 19 amino acids. CDR3 DNA sequence: TGTGCCAGCAGTGACTCTAGCCCCCGGGGGACTAGCGGGACAGATACGCAGTATTTT. Its protein product is CASSDSSPRGTSGTDTQYF.